This is a list of T cell receptor beta chains from one sample in a study of monozygotic twins with inflammatory bowel disease. Reanalyzing the 5' RACE reads, TCRdb keeps one entry per CDR3 protein, without DNA. The table gives about 210,000 distinct CDR3 sequences; the top ten clones make up around 1.5% of it. What was sequenced was blood. The receptor source for this set is a human donor with ulcerative colitis or Crohn's disease, or a healthy co-twin of an affected twin (not recorded which). Each CDR3 is given with its conserved first and last residue.

>TRBV21-1|TRBJ2-2
CASSKKDGNTGELFF
>TRBV6-1|TRBJ1-2
CASSRDLRNYGYTF
>TRBV7-9|TRBJ2-1
CASSTQNRARNEQFF
>TRBV12-3/TRBV12-4|TRBJ1-3
CASSVAIPGNTIYF
>TRBV3-1|TRBJ2-2
CASSQDPGNTGELFF
>TRBV15|TRBJ2-7
CATRGTEYEQYF
>TRBV5-1|TRBJ1-1
CASMLGQGDPTEAFF
>TRBV25-1|TRBJ1-1
CASSDPVLNTEAFF
>TRBV3-1|TRBJ2-2
CASSQVHGGAGELFF
>TRBV5-5|TRBJ2-3
CASSLAAGVVTDTQYF
>TRBV12-3/TRBV12-4|TRBJ2-7
CASSFGGNEQYF
>TRBV3-1|TRBJ2-7
CASSQDGGGMREQYF
>TRBV5-5|TRBJ2-1
CASSSTGNSYNEQFF
>TRBV7-9|TRBJ2-1
CASSPGTWEQFF
>TRBV6-1|TRBJ1-5
CASSPRDRGRDQPQHF
>TRBV7-9|TRBJ1-2
CASSRTEYYGYTF
>TRBV12-3/TRBV12-4|TRBJ2-2
CASSFLSGELFF
>TRBV3-1|TRBJ2-7
CASSPARDPGYEQYF
>TRBV5-1|TRBJ2-7
CASSSMGSYEQYF
>TRBV20-1|TRBJ2-3
CSASGTSRASTDTQYF
>TRBV18|TRBJ2-7
CASSPPWNEQYF
>TRBV5-1|TRBJ1-1
CASSLAGQGTEAYF
>TRBV19|TRBJ2-3
CATTDRGLGTDTQYF
>TRBV18|TRBJ2-1
CASSPDSNEQFF
>TRBV5-1|TRBJ2-1
CASSLVIGQRYNEQFF
>TRBV5-5|TRBJ1-1
CASSPQFNRGTEAFF
>TRBV29-1|TRBJ1-2
CSVEDPGGLVYGYTF
>TRBV9|TRBJ1-2
CASSAPGARSGYTF
>TRBV5-1|TRBJ1-4
CASSFAGRKEEKLFF
>TRBV5-5|TRBJ2-7
CASSLTGTGETYEQYF
>TRBV7-9|TRBJ2-1
CASSFSGAANEQFF
>TRBV7-9|TRBJ2-7
CASSLSGGEQYF
>TRBV6-1|TRBJ2-6
CASTKGGSHSGANVLTF
>TRBV29-1|TRBJ1-1
CSPSRRTEAFF
>TRBV4-2|TRBJ2-2
CASSQELSTNTGELFF
>TRBV12-3/TRBV12-4|TRBJ2-4
CASSLGQANIQYF
>TRBV20-1|TRBJ1-1
CSARDNITPEAFF
>TRBV7-8|TRBJ1-6
CASSPTDRGWNSPLHF
>TRBV7-9|TRBJ1-2
CASSLLDVGYTF
>TRBV7-9|TRBJ2-1
CASSLASGGHGDEQFF
>TRBV14|TRBJ1-1
CASSFRGRVTEAFF
>TRBV5-6|TRBJ1-5
CASSFRHTPEWPQHF